These 20 T cell receptor beta chains share one sample of origin, sequenced in a study of breast tumors, draining lymph nodes, adjacent tissues. TCRdb re-called the multiplex PCR reads with MiXCR, one entry per CDR3 protein. The sample holds about 12,000 distinct CDR3 sequences; about 36% are singletons and the top ten take more than 14%. Material for sequencing was breast tumor tissue. All receptors derive from a female donor with breast cancer. Some clones in this sample may be carry-over from other donors' samples.

In the case of this clonotype: A read error may produce the germline difference seen at one junction end. The V gene is TRBV20-1, the J gene TRBJ2-3, with TRBD2 identical over 11 bases. Germline V gives CDR1 DFQATT, CDR2 SNEGSKA (reference sequence). The CDR3 totals 14 residues. CDR3 nucleotides: TGCAGTGCCAGGACTAGCGGGTGCACAGATACGCAGTATTTC. It translates to CSARTSGCTDTQYF.

This clonotype is medium-sized. This chain uses TRBV20-1 with TRBJ2-3; 8 bases are a match to TRBD2. The V gene's germline CDR1 is DFQATT and CDR2 SNEGSKA (reference sequence). Germline trimming cut 0 bases from V and 2 bases from J; bases unmatched to any gene: 4. This CDR3 has 15 residues. The CDR3, as DNA: TGCAGTGCTAGAGATTTGGGACTAGTCACAGATACGCAGTATTTT. Translated: CSARDLGLVTDTQYF.

Many counts were recorded for this clonotype. This chain joins TRBV29-1 and TRBJ2-7; 7 bases match TRBD2. Trimming removed 6 bases from V and 6 bases from J; junction bases left unmatched: 17. There are 15 residues in the CDR3. Germline loops: CDR1 SQVTM, CDR2 ANQGSEA. DNA for the CDR3: TGCAGCGTGGTTTTCGGAGCGGGGACCGTCCCCGAGCAGTACTTC. It is translated as CSVVFGAGTVPEQYF.

As for this clonotype: A read error is possible here, since a much larger clone lies one base away. The chain has TRBV4-2 and TRBJ2-4; D might be TRBD2 (7 bases). The V gene lost 1 base and the J gene lost 6 bases, with 19 bases spanning the gap. This CDR3 is built from 17 residues. In germline, CDR1 is LGHNA, CDR2 YNFKEQ. CDR3 sequence: CASSQVPQGPGGNIQYF. The CDR3, as DNA: TGTGCCAGCAGCCAAGTCCCCCAGGGGCCGGGAGGAAACATTCAGTACTTC.

Ten or more counts support this clonotype. The CDR3 sequence: CASSLSQVGSSYEQYF. The CDR3 bases are TGTGCCAGCAGCTTGTCTCAGGTTGGGAGTTCCTACGAGCAGTACTTC. The chain combines TRBV5-4 with TRBJ2-7; a possible D gene is TRBD2 (5 bases). Germline V gene lookup returns CDR1 SGHNT and CDR2 YYREEE (reference sequence). Trimming cost V 1 base and J 1 base, with 15 bases left between them. The length of the CDR3 is 16 residues.

Turning to this clonotype: Mismatch with germline at one junction end may stem from a read error. The rearrangement links TRBV15 to TRBJ2-5, with D tentatively TRBD1 or TRBD2 (5 bases each). Germline V gene lookup returns CDR1 LNHNV and CDR2 YYDKDF (reference sequence). CDR3 length: 15 residues. The CDR3 sequence is CVTSRVSGVQETQYF. CDR3 coding DNA: TGTGTCACCAGCAGGGTGTCCGGGGTTCAAGAGACCCAGTACTTC.

In this sample, this clonotype turned up many times. The chain links TRBV5-1 to TRBJ2-3; 10 nucleotides align to TRBD2. The V gene's germline CDR1 is SGHRS and CDR2 YFSETQ. The CDR3 length is 16 residues. V lost 4 bases to trimming and J lost 0 bases; unmatched junction nucleotides: 5. The CDR3 nucleotides are TGCGCCAGCAGCCTTGAGGGACTAGCGAGCACAGATACGCAGTATTTT. It translates to CASSLEGLASTDTQYF.

Notes on this clonotype: The junction departs from the called germline gene at one end, perhaps through a read error. This chain uses TRBV11-2 with TRBJ1-6; D not resolved. The CDR3 is made up of 15 amino acids. Per germline, CDR1 SGHAT and CDR2 FQNNGV. Here the CDR3 DNA reads TGTGCCAGCAGCTATCGGACTCAGGAGAGCTCACCCCCCCACTTT. Its translation: CASSYRTQESSPPHF.

Within the sample, this clonotype is medium-sized. This rearrangement joins TRBV10-2 to TRBJ2-7; TRBD1 agrees at 8 bases. From germline, CDR1 is WSHSY and CDR2 SAAADI. The CDR3 contains 13 residues. V lost 6 bases and J lost 2; bases outside the gene matches: 3. As DNA, the CDR3 is TGCGCCAGCAGGGACAGGGTGGCCTACGAGCAGTACTTC. Protein sequence: CASRDRVAYEQYF.

This clonotype was observed at least ten times. The V and J genes are TRBV6-1 and TRBJ2-5; 9 nucleotides align to TRBD2. This CDR3 has 18 residues. Trimming at V came to 0 bases and at J to 3 bases, leaving 11 bases not matched to a gene. Germline CDR1 is MNHNS and CDR2 is SASEGT. The CDR3 reads CASSEALLAGIQKETQYF. As DNA, the CDR3 is TGTGCCAGCAGTGAAGCGCTCCTAGCGGGGATTCAAAAAGAGACCCAGTACTTC.

The gene calls are TRBV7-8 and TRBJ2-7, with 15 bases lining up with TRBD2. Losses at the gene ends were 5 bases for V and 2 bases for J; bases not matched to a gene: 1. CDR1 SGHVS and CDR2 FQNEAQ come from the germline V gene. The CDR3 consists of 15 residues. The CDR3 sequence is CASSGTSGGTYEQYF. CDR3 DNA sequence: TGTGCCAGCAGCGGGACTAGCGGGGGGACCTACGAGCAGTACTTC.

By share, this clonotype counts as medium-sized. V and J are TRBV12-5 and TRBJ1-2; D is perhaps TRBD1 (6 bases). The V end lost 10 bases, the J end lost 4 bases, and 16 bases lay between the germline ends. CDR3 length equals 13 residues. Germline CDR1 and CDR2: LGHNT and FRNRAP. Written as DNA, the CDR3 is TGTGCTATCTCCCGGGACAACCCCTATGGCTACACCTTC. Amino acid sequence: CAISRDNPYGYTF.

The rearrangement uses TRBV19 and TRBJ2-7; 10 nucleotides align to TRBD1. CDR1 and CDR2 (germline): LNHDA, SQIVND (reference sequence). V shed 6 bases, J shed 6 bases, and the junction held 8 bases outside the gene matches. This CDR3 comprises 14 residues. The CDR3 nucleotides are TGTGCCAGTAGGCCTCGACAGGGGGCGGGCGAGCAGTACTTC. Translating it yields CASRPRQGAGEQYF. Full variable domain (remainder filled in from reference TRBV19 and TRBJ2-7): DGGITQSPKYLFRKEGQNVTLSCEQNLNHDAMYWYRQDPGQGLRLIYYSQIVNDFQKGDIAEGYSVSREKKESFPLTVTSAQKNPTAFYLCASRPRQGAGEQYFGPGTRLTVT.

This clonotype showed up many times. The chain has TRBV25-1 and TRBJ2-2, with 8 bases identical to TRBD1. Germline loops: CDR1 MGHDK, CDR2 SYGVNS. CDR3 length equals 15 residues. The J segment lost 3 bases and the V segment lost 4 bases, leaving 4 bases of the junction unmatched. The CDR3 DNA follows: TGTGCCAGCAGTGTGTCGGACAGGGACACCGGGGAGCTGTTTTTT. Translating it yields CASSVSDRDTGELFF.

This rearrangement joins TRBV9 to TRBJ2-5, with 9 nucleotides matching TRBD1. Trimming took 3 bases from V and 0 from J; bases not matched to a gene: 3. This CDR3 contains 15 residues. The germline V gene encodes CDR1 SGDLS and CDR2 YYNGEE. DNA of the CDR3: TGTGCCAGCAGCGCCGGGACAGGGAACCAAGAGACCCAGTACTTC. This translates into CASSAGTGNQETQYF. The whole variable domain, filled in from reference TRBV9 and TRBJ2-5, reads DSGVTQTPKHLITATGQRVTLRCSPRSGDLSVYWYQQSLDQGLQFLIQYYNGEERAKGNILERFSAQQFPDLHSELNLSSLELGDSALYFCASSAGTGNQETQYFGPGTRLLVL.

By share, this clonotype counts as medium-sized. The chain has TRBV11-2 and TRBJ2-7; either TRBD1 or TRBD2 may supply D (5 bases each). The V gene lost 0 bases and the J gene lost 3 bases, with 6 bases spanning the gap. The V gene's germline CDR1 is SGHAT and CDR2 FQNNGV. CDR3 length equals 13 residues. The CDR3 here is CASSLDGGYEQYF. The CDR3 DNA reads TGTGCCAGCAGCTTAGATGGGGGCTACGAGCAGTACTTC.

The CDR3 nucleotides read TGCGCCAGCGCTACGGCTAGCGGGAGTATTAATGAGCAGTTCTTC. Encoded protein: CASATASGSINEQFF. This chain links TRBV5-1 with TRBJ2-1, with 10 bases lining up with TRBD2. V gave up 7 bases and J gave up 7 bases; unmatched junction bases: 11. Per germline, CDR1 SGHRS and CDR2 YFSETQ. The CDR3 length is 15 residues.

By share, this clonotype counts as medium-sized. The chain employs TRBV4-1 and TRBJ2-2; D may be TRBD1 (7 bases). V gave up 1 base and J gave up 0 bases, with 15 bases separating them. The CDR3 covers 18 residues. Looked up from germline, CDR1 is MGHRA and CDR2 is YSYEKL. The CDR3 sequence is CASSQGGNRGSNTGELFF. CDR3 bases: TGCGCCAGCAGCCAAGGCGGGAACAGGGGCTCGAACACCGGGGAGCTGTTTTTT.

Many counts were recorded for this clonotype. The V and J genes are TRBV19 and TRBJ1-2; 10 bases align to TRBD1. The V gene's germline CDR1 is LNHDA and CDR2 SQIVND (reference sequence). The length of the CDR3 is 14 residues. After removal of 4 bases from V and 8 bases from J, the junction contained 7 bases not matched to a gene. The CDR3 spells CASSTDRGLEGYTF. The CDR3 nucleotides are TGTGCCAGTAGTACCGACAGGGGGCTGGAGGGCTACACCTTC. The complete variable domain, with remaining parts taken from reference TRBV19 and TRBJ1-2, reads DGGITQSPKYLFRKEGQNVTLSCEQNLNHDAMYWYRQDPGQGLRLIYYSQIVNDFQKGDIAEGYSVSREKKESFPLTVTSAQKNPTAFYLCASSTDRGLEGYTFGSGTRLTVV.

This clonotype ranks as medium-sized. The chain is built from TRBV20-1 and TRBJ2-1; D gene unclear. CDR1 is DFQATT, CDR2 SNEGSKA, per germline (reference sequence). V dropped 3 bases and J dropped 3 bases, with 0 bases sitting between them. CDR3 length: 10 residues. The CDR3 loop reads CSASYNEQFF. CDR3 coding DNA: TGCAGTGCTAGCTACAATGAGCAGTTCTTC.